This T cell receptor beta chain was identified during a study of post-analysis software for immune sequencing data. This clonotype was picked up a small number of times. Its antigen is currently unknown. The CDR3 is made up of 14 amino acids. Per the germline V gene, CDR1 is SGHTA and CDR2 is FQGNSA. V was pared by 2 bases and J by 2 bases, with 10 bases between. Findings and caveats of the study: About five TRBV segments were more frequent in patients than controls; TRBV5-6, TRBV5-1 and TRBV20-1 belonged to this group.

Unique molecular identifiers were built into the TCR beta cDNA libraries. TCRdb independently ran MiXCR on the PCR reads; one entry per CDR3 protein. Of about 500,000 distinct CDR3 sequences in the sample, roughly 45% were seen once. The chain uses TRBV7-2 and TRBJ2-7; D unclear. The sequencing sample was made of blood. The receptor was derived from a girl aged 10 to 17 with multiple sclerosis. CDR3 in DNA: TGTGCCAGCAGCTTAAGAGGCAGGCCCTACGAGCAGTACTTC. The encoded protein is CASSLRGRPYEQYF.